This T cell receptor (beta chain) was retrieved from a study of shared clonotypes between healthy human individuals. Using immunoSEQ multiplex PCR, the repertoire was profiled, and TCRdb retains in-frame clones only, with some absent. Counted here are about 2.4 million clones, roughly 93% occurring once; the ten biggest clones make up about 0.34%. Findings of the study overall: Clonotype sharing among the donors was expected to vary with sequencing depth. Naive CD4 clonotype sharing across four donors was about 5.3%.

About this clone: As yet, its antigen is unknown.

Germline CDR1 and CDR2: SGHVS and FQNEAQ. V lost 1 base, J lost 7 bases, and 2 bases stayed unmatched. This CDR3 has 14 residues. J is TRBJ2-1 and V is TRBV7-8; 9 positions match TRBD2. What was sequenced was naive CD4+ T cells from PBMCs. The subset was: CD45RA+ positively selected. This TCR was recovered from a man younger than 35 in good health. Some clones in this sample may be carry-over from other donors' samples. The CDR3 bases are TGTGCCAGCAGCTTAGTCCTAGCGGGAAATGAGCAGTTCTTC. This codes for CASSLVLAGNEQFF.